These 29 T cell receptor beta chains were all obtained from the same sample, sequenced in a study of T cell changes during pregnancy in multiple sclerosis. TCRdb's copy holds only in-frame clones and misses some; the assay was immunoSEQ multiplex PCR. Of under 55,000 clones in the sample, 85% to 90% are singletons; the top ten hold under 2%. This specimen was peripheral blood, taken in the first trimester of pregnancy. Source of these receptors: a female donor with multiple sclerosis, enrolled in a pregnancy study.

The chain has TRBV10-2 and TRBJ1-4; maybe TRBD1 (6 bases). V shed 8 bases and J shed 4 bases, with 14 bases lying between them. CDR3 length equals 14 residues. The germline V gene has CDR1 WSHSY and CDR2 SAAADI. In nucleotides, the CDR3 is TGCGCCAGCCCGCGGGGGCAGGTTAATGAAAAACTGTTTTTT. Amino acids: CASPRGQVNEKLFF.

This rearrangement joins TRBV5-1 to TRBJ1-1; 9 bases are shared with TRBD1. The CDR3 runs to 15 residues. V lost 0 bases to trimming and J lost 3 bases; unmatched junction nucleotides: 3. Germline V gene sequence: CDR1 SGHRS, CDR2 YFSETQ. The CDR3 DNA reads as TGCGCCAGCAGCTTGGGGGGACAGGGCTACACTGAAGCTTTCTTT. Amino acids: CASSLGGQGYTEAFF.

The CDR3 bases are TGTGCCAGCAGGGTTACAGGGGGCCGAACGGAAAAACTGTTTTTT. This encodes CASRVTGGRTEKLFF. The chain carries TRBV2 and TRBJ1-4; TRBD1 matches at 9 bases. The V gene end was trimmed by 6 bases and the J gene end by 8 bases; junction bases not matched to a gene: 10. This CDR3 contains 15 residues. In germline, CDR1 is SNHLY, CDR2 FYNNEI.

The chain has TRBV6-1 and TRBJ2-7, with 11 bases lining up with TRBD2. The CDR3 consists of 15 residues. Germline V lookup: CDR1 MNHNS, CDR2 SASEGT. V lost 6 bases to trimming and J lost 2 bases; unmatched junction nucleotides: 6. DNA for the CDR3: TGTGCCAGCAGGCGACTAGCGGGGTTTGCCTACGAGCAGTACTTC. Its translation: CASRRLAGFAYEQYF.

The gene calls are TRBV11-2 and TRBJ1-2; TRBD1 agrees at 7 bases. Germline V lookup: CDR1 SGHAT, CDR2 FQNNGV. Trimming at V came to 5 bases and at J to 8 bases, leaving 8 bases not matched to a gene. The CDR3 length is 13 residues. The DNA for the CDR3 is TGTGCCAGCAGCCGTGACAGGGCTAACGGCTACACCTTC. This codes for CASSRDRANGYTF.

The chain couples TRBV6-5 to TRBJ2-7; D possibly corresponds to TRBD1 (6 bases). The ends were cut back, 6 bases at V and 2 bases at J, with 14 bases in the middle. The CDR3 length is 14 residues. The V gene's germline CDR1 is MNHEY and CDR2 SVGAGI. The CDR3 is CASSQRGWTYEQYF. DNA of the CDR3: TGTGCCAGCAGCCAGAGGGGGTGGACCTACGAGCAGTACTTC.

The chain uses TRBV6-1 and TRBJ2-7; unclear D gene. Germline V CDR1 and CDR2: MNHNS, SASEGT. V lost 8 bases and J lost 0, with 8 bases in between. This CDR3 contains 12 residues. The CDR3 is CASDPSSYEQYF. In DNA, the CDR3 is TGTGCCAGCGATCCCAGCTCCTACGAGCAGTACTTC.

The rearrangement joins TRBV6-1 to TRBJ2-3; TRBD2 matches 9 bases. The ends lost 1 base at V and 1 base at J; junction bases unmatched: 0. This CDR3 is built from 15 residues. Germline V gene sequence: CDR1 MNHNS, CDR2 SASEGT. The CDR3 is CASSEGTSGTDTQYF. In DNA, the CDR3 is TGTGCCAGCAGTGAAGGGACTAGCGGCACAGATACGCAGTATTTT.

V and J are TRBV30 and TRBJ2-6, with D possibly being TRBD1 (6 bases). The CDR3 sequence is 14 residues long. Between the trimmed V and J ends, which lost 2 bases and 4 bases, there was a span of 9 bases. Looked up from germline, CDR1 is GTSNPN and CDR2 is SVGIG (reference sequence). The DNA for the CDR3 is TGTGCCTGGAGTATGGGGGCCGGGGCCAACGTCCTGACTTTC. Translating gives CAWSMGAGANVLTF.

The chain has TRBV6-1 and TRBJ1-1; D not resolved. V lost 2 bases to trimming and J lost 4 bases, with 11 bases between them. The CDR3 runs to 14 residues. Germline V gives CDR1 MNHNS, CDR2 SASEGT. In DNA form, the CDR3 reads TGTGCCAGCAGTGAACGCCCAGAGGGCACTGAAGCTTTCTTT. It translates to CASSERPEGTEAFF.

The chain is built from TRBV5-4 and TRBJ1-2, with 7 positions matching TRBD1. This CDR3 is built from 14 residues. V shed 3 bases and J 7 bases; nucleotides not matched to a gene: 9. CDR1 and CDR2 (germline): SGHNT, YYREEE (reference sequence). CDR3 amino acids: CASSWGDRRGGYTF. CDR3 in DNA: TGTGCCAGCAGCTGGGGGGACAGACGAGGTGGCTACACCTTC.

The chain recombines TRBV19 with TRBJ2-3; D is unresolved. The germline CDR1 and CDR2 sequences are LNHDA and SQIVND (reference sequence). There are 13 residues in the CDR3. V was clipped by 5 bases and J by 2 bases, with 8 bases between them. The CDR3 region is CASSYIPTDTQYF. The CDR3 coding sequence is TGTGCCAGTAGTTATATCCCCACAGATACGCAGTATTTT.

The chain links TRBV10-2 to TRBJ1-2, with 7 bases aligning to TRBD1. V was pared by 4 bases and J by 4 bases, with 9 bases of the junction left unmatched. This CDR3 is 15 amino acids long. Germline CDR1 and CDR2: WSHSY and SAAADI. The CDR3 loop is CASSANRGIGYGYTF. CDR3 nucleotide sequence: TGCGCCAGCAGTGCAAACAGGGGCATCGGCTATGGCTACACCTTC.

The V call is TRBV7-9, the J call TRBJ2-2; 8 nucleotides line up with TRBD1. CDR1 and CDR2 (germline): SEHNR, FQNEAQ (reference sequence). V gave up 1 base and J gave up 1 base; unmatched junction bases: 5. There are 17 residues in the CDR3. The DNA of the CDR3 is TGTGCCAGCAGCTTAGGGGCCGGGACAGGGAACACCGGGGAGCTGTTTTTT. Translation gives CASSLGAGTGNTGELFF.

The chain is built from TRBV30 and TRBJ2-7; D is possibly TRBD2 (5 bases). The CDR3 extends over 12 amino acids. CDR1 and CDR2 from the germline V gene are GTSNPN and SVGIG (reference sequence). V lost 2 bases to trimming and J lost 4 bases, with 9 bases between them. CDR3 DNA sequence: TGTGCCTGGAGTCGGACGGGATACGAGCAGTACTTC. This codes for CAWSRTGYEQYF.

The V gene is TRBV5-1, the J gene TRBJ1-5; D unclear. Germline CDR1 reads SGHRS; CDR2 reads YFSETQ. CDR3 length: 14 amino acids. V was cut by 0 bases and J by 5 bases, with 9 bases left in between. Here the CDR3 reads CASSLVSPDQPQHF. CDR3 sequence (DNA): TGCGCCAGCAGCTTGGTTTCTCCCGATCAGCCCCAGCATTTT.

The gene calls are TRBV6-1 and TRBJ1-2; 8 bases fit TRBD1. Germline assignment: CDR1 MNHNS and CDR2 SASEGT. CDR3 length: 15 amino acids. With V trimmed by 2 bases and J by 6 bases, 8 bases remained unmatched. The CDR3 sequence: CASSEQGAGPHGYTF. The CDR3 DNA sequence: TGTGCCAGCAGTGAACAGGGGGCAGGTCCCCATGGCTACACCTTC.

The chain recombines TRBV10-3 with TRBJ1-4; a possible D gene is TRBD1 (5 bases). Germline CDR1 reads ENHRY; CDR2 reads SYGVKD. V shed 4 bases and J shed 8 bases, with 11 bases lying between them. This CDR3 is built from 13 residues. The CDR3 nucleotides are TGTGCCATCAGTGCAGGGAGGAGGGAAAAACTGTTTTTT. Its protein product is CAISAGRREKLFF.

The genes are TRBV2 and TRBJ1-1; TRBD1 matches 7 bases. The CDR3 has 14 residues. Germline trimming cut 4 bases from V and 3 bases from J; bases unmatched to any gene: 5. Germline V CDR1 and CDR2: SNHLY, FYNNEI. CDR3 region: CASSGRDSYTEAFF. The DNA of the CDR3 is TGTGCCAGCAGTGGCCGGGACAGTTACACTGAAGCTTTCTTT.

The chain carries TRBV6-6 and TRBJ1-2; D remains ambiguous. CDR3 length: 15 amino acids. V gave up 0 bases and J gave up 1 base, with 9 bases separating them. Per germline, CDR1 MNHNY and CDR2 SVGAGI (reference sequence). The CDR3 loop reads CASSYSTGVNYGYTF. In nucleotides, the CDR3 is TGTGCCAGCAGTTACTCGACCGGGGTTAACTATGGCTACACCTTC.

The genes are TRBV7-2 and TRBJ1-1, with 7 bases that match TRBD1. Germline V gene lookup returns CDR1 SGHTA and CDR2 FQGNSA. The CDR3 sequence is 15 residues long. With 4 bases clipped from V and 1 base from J, the junction kept 6 bases outside the gene matches. CDR3 bases: TGTGCCAGCAGCTCATCACAGGGGCCGAACACTGAAGCTTTCTTT. It translates to CASSSSQGPNTEAFF.

The chain employs TRBV5-1 and TRBJ2-7; 10 bases align to TRBD1. The length of the CDR3 is 15 residues. V was clipped by 4 bases and J by 2 bases; unmatched bases: 6. Germline CDR1 reads SGHRS; CDR2 reads YFSETQ. CDR3 region: CASSIGTGDTYEQYF. In nucleotides, the CDR3 is TGCGCCAGCAGCATCGGGACAGGGGACACCTACGAGCAGTACTTC.

The J gene is TRBJ2-7, the V gene TRBV18, with unresolved D. Germline lookup yields CDR1 KGHSH and CDR2 LQKENI. This CDR3 contains 17 residues. V shed 3 bases and J shed 2 bases, with 20 bases lying between them. Here the CDR3 DNA reads TGTGCCAGCTCACCCCGCGGTGGGTCCGATTCACCCTACGAGCAGTACTTC. Translated: CASSPRGGSDSPYEQYF.

This clone appeared a few times. The chain has TRBV7-2 and TRBJ1-2; 7 nucleotides line up with TRBD1. Germline trimming cut 3 bases from V and 7 bases from J; bases unmatched to any gene: 8. CDR1 and CDR2 (germline): SGHTA, FQGNSA. The CDR3 has 14 residues. The CDR3 region has the DNA TGTGCCAGCAGCTTCCAGGGGGTGGACGGTGGCTACACCTTC. Its translation is CASSFQGVDGGYTF.

The chain has TRBV7-8 and TRBJ2-7, with 9 bases identical to TRBD2. CDR1 is SGHVS and CDR2 is FQNEAQ in the germline V gene. The CDR3 loop spans 18 amino acids. The junction had 14 bases not matched to a gene; V was cut back by 3 bases and J by 2 bases. CDR3 bases: TGTGCCAGCAGCTTTATTCATAGCGGGGGATCTCGGGCCTACGAGCAGTACTTC. The encoded protein is CASSFIHSGGSRAYEQYF.

The chain combines TRBV5-5 with TRBJ2-7; a weak D match, TRBD2 (5 bases). Germline CDR1 SGHKS, CDR2 YYEKEE (reference sequence). Deletions cut 5 bases from V and 4 bases from J, with 10 bases between. The CDR3 runs to 12 residues. The DNA of the CDR3 is TGTGCCAGCAGTGTGGGGAGATACGAGCAGTACTTC. This gives the protein CASSVGRYEQYF.

This chain uses TRBV11-1 with TRBJ1-1, with D maybe TRBD1 (6 bases). The ends were cut back, 3 bases at V and 7 bases at J, with 15 bases in the middle. The germline CDR1 and CDR2 sequences are SGHAT and FQDESV (reference sequence). The CDR3 sequence is 14 residues long. The CDR3 is CASSFSDSKNEAFF. The CDR3 coding sequence is TGTGCCAGCAGCTTCTCGGACAGTAAGAATGAAGCTTTCTTT.

This chain uses TRBV6-5 with TRBJ1-2; no definite D call. The V end was cut by 2 bases, the J end by 0 bases, with 13 bases between. Germline CDR1 and CDR2: MNHEY and SVGAGI. The CDR3 covers 16 residues. The CDR3 here is CASSYQYSRSNYGYTF. The CDR3 nucleotides read TGTGCCAGCAGTTACCAATACAGCCGATCTAACTATGGCTACACCTTC.

The count of this clone is one. The V call is TRBV6-1, the J call TRBJ2-7; a weak D match, TRBD1 (5 bases). From germline, CDR1 is MNHNS and CDR2 SASEGT. Trimming pared 1 base from V and 3 bases from J, leaving 10 bases between. This CDR3 spans 14 amino acids. The CDR3 sequence: CASSEDPGYYEQYF. The CDR3 DNA is TGTGCCAGCAGTGAAGATCCAGGGTACTACGAGCAGTACTTC.